This record covers a single T cell receptor (beta chain). This entry is derived from a study of T cell changes during pregnancy in multiple sclerosis. The germline V gene encodes CDR1 SGHVS and CDR2 FQNEAQ. This CDR3 is built from 13 residues. The V end was cut by 5 bases, the J end by 3 bases, with 9 bases between. Some clones are missing from TCRdb's copy, which holds only in-frame ones; the method was immunoSEQ multiplex PCR. The sample shows around 100,000 clones, approximately 94% of them seen only once. Sequencing used peripheral blood, obtained before pregnancy. This TCR came from a female donor with multiple sclerosis, enrolled in a pregnancy study. This rearrangement joins TRBV7-8 to TRBJ2-3, with D possibly TRBD1 on 6 matching bases. CDR3 sequence (DNA): TGTGCCAGCAGCCACAGGGTTACAGATACGCAGTATTTT. This translates into CASSHRVTDTQYF.